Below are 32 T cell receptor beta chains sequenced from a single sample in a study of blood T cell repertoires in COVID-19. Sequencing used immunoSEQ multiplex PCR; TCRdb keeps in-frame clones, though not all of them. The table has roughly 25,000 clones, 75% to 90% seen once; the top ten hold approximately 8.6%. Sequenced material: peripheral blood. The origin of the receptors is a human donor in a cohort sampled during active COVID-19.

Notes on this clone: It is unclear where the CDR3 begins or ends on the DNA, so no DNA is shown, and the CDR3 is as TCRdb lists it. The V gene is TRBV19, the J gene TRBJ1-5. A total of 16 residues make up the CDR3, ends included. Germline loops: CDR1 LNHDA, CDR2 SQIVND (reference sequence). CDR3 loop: CASSITSGRGGQPQHF.

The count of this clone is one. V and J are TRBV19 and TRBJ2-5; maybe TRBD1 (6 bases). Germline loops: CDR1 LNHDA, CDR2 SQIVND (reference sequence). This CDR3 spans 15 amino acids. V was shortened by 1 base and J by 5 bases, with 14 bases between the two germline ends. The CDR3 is CASSIGGQAYETQYF. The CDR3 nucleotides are TGTGCCAGTAGTATAGGGGGGCAGGCCTATGAGACCCAGTACTTC.

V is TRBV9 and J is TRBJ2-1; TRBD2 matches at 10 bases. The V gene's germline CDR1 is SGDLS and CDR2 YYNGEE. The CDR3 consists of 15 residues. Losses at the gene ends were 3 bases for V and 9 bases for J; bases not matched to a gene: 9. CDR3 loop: CASSGERGGPGEQFF. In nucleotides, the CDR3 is TGTGCCAGCAGCGGCGAGCGGGGGGGCCCGGGTGAGCAGTTCTTC.

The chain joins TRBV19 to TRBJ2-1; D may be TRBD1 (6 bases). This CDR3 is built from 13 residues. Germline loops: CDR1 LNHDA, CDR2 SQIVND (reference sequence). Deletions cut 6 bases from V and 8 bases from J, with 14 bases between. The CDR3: CASRPGQTHEQFF. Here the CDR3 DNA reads TGTGCCAGTAGACCAGGACAGACCCATGAGCAGTTCTTC.

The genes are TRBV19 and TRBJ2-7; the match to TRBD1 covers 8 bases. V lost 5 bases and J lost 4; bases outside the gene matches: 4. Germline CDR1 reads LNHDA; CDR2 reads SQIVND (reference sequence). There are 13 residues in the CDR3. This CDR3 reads CASSLRTGYEQYF. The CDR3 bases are TGTGCCAGTAGTCTCCGGACAGGGTACGAGCAGTACTTC.

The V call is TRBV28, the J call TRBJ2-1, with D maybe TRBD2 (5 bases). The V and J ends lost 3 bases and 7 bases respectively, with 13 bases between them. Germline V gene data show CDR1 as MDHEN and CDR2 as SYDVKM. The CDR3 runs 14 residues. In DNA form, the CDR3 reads TGTGCCAGCAGTTTTGGCGGGTTATGGAATGAGCAGTTCTTC. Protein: CASSFGGLWNEQFF.

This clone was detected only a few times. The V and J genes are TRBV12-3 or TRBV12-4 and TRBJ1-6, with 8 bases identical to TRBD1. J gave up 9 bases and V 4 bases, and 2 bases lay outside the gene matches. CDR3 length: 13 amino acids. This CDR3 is CASSYQGASPLHF. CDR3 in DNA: TGTGCCAGCAGTTATCAGGGGGCTTCACCCCTCCACTTT.

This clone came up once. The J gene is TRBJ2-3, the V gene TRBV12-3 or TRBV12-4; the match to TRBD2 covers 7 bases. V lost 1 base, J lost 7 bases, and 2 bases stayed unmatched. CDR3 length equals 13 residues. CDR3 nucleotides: TGTGCCAGCAGTTTAGGAGCGGGGTATACGCAGTATTTT. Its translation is CASSLGAGYTQYF.

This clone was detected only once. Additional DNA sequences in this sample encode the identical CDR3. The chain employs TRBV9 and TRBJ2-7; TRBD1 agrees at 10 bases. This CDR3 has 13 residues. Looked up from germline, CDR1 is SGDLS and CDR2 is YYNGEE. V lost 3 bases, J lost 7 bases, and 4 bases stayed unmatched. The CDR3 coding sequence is TGTGCCAGCAGCGGACAGGGGGCATATGAGCAGTACTTC. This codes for CASSGQGAYEQYF.

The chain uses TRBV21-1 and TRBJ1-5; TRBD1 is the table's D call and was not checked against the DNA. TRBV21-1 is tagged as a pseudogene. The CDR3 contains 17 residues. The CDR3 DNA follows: TGTGCCAGCAGCAAATATAACTCTGGACAGGGAGTCCAGCCCCAGCATTTT. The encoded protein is CASSKYNSGQGVQPQHF.

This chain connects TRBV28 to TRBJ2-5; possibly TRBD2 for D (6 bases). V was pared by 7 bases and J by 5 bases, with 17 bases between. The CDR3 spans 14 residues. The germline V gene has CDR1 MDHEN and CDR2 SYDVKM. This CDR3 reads CASTEPGVGETQYF. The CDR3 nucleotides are TGTGCCAGCACCGAACCGGGGGTTGGGGAGACCCAGTACTTC.

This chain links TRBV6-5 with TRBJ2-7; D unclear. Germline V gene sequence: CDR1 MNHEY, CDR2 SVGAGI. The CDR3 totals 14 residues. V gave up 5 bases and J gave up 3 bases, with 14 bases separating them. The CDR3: CASSPQRLVYEQYF. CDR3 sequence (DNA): TGTGCCAGCAGTCCCCAGAGGCTAGTCTACGAGCAGTACTTC.

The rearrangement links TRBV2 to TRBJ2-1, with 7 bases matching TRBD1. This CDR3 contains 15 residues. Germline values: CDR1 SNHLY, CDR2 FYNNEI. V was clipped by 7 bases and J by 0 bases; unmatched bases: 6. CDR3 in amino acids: CASMVNRGSYNEQFF. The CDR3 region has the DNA TGTGCCAGCATGGTTAACAGGGGCTCCTACAATGAGCAGTTCTTC.

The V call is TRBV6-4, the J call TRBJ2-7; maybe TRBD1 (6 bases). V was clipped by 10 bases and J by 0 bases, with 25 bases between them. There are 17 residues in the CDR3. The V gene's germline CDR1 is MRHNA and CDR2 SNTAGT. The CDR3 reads CAIRAKIVQGSSYEQYF. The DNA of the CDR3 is TGTGCCATCCGGGCGAAGATAGTGCAGGGGTCCTCCTACGAGCAGTACTTC.

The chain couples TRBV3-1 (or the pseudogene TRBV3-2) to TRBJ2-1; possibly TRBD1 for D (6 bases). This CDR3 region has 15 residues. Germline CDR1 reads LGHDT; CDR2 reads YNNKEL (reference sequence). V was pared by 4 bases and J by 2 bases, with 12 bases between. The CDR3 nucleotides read TGTGCCAGCAGCCCAACCAGGGGCGCCTACAATGAGCAGTTCTTC. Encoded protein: CASSPTRGAYNEQFF.

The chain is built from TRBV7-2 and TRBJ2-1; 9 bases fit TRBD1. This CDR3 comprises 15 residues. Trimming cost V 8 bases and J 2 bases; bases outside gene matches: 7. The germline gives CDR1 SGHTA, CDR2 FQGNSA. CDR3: CASGAGTGTYNEQFF. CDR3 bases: TGTGCCAGCGGTGCCGGGACAGGGACCTACAATGAGCAGTTCTTC.

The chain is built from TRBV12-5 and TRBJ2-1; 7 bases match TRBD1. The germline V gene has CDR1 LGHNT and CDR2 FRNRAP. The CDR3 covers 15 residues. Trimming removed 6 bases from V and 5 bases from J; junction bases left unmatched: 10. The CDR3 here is CASGHGQAGDNEQFF. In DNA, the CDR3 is TGTGCTAGTGGCCACGGACAGGCCGGGGACAATGAGCAGTTCTTC.

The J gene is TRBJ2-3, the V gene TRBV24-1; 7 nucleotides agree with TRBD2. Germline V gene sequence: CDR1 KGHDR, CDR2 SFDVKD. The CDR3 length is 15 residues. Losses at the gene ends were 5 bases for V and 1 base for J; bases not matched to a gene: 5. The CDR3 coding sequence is TGTGCCACCAGTGTCGGCGGGAGAGGCACAGATACGCAGTATTTT. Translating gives CATSVGGRGTDTQYF.

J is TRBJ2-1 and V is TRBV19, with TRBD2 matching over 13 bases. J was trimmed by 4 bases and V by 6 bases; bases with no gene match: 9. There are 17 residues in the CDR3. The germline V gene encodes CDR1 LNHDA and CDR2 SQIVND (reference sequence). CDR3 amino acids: CASRSERTSGGYNEQFF. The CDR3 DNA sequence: TGTGCCAGTAGGAGCGAGAGGACTAGCGGGGGATACAATGAGCAGTTCTTC.

The CDR3 protein is CASSEGLAYEQYF. The CDR3 DNA reads TGTGCCAGCAGCGAAGGACTCGCCTACGAGCAGTACTTC. This rearrangement joins TRBV4-2 to TRBJ2-7; D is possibly TRBD2 (5 bases). The CDR3 loop spans 13 amino acids. Germline values: CDR1 LGHNA, CDR2 YNFKEQ. With 5 bases removed from V and 2 bases from J, the gap between germline ends came to 10 bases.

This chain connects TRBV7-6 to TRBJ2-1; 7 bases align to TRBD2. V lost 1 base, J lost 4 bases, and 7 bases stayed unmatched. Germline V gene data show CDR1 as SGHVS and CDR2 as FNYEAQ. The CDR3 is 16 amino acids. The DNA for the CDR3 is TGTGCCAGCAGCTTAGTTGCGGGAGAAGTGTACAATGAGCAGTTCTTC. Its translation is CASSLVAGEVYNEQFF.

As DNA, the CDR3 is TGTGCCAGCAGCGCTAGTGGCACGCAGTATTTT. Its translation: CASSASGTQYF. This chain connects TRBV9 to TRBJ2-3; D not resolved. Trimming removed 3 bases from V and 9 bases from J, with 8 bases in between. This CDR3 spans 11 amino acids. Germline V CDR1 and CDR2: SGDLS, YYNGEE.

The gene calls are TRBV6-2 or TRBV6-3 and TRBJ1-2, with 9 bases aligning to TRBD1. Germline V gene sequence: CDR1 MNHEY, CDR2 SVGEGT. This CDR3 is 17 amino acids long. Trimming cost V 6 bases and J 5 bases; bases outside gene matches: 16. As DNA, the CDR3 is TGTGCCAGCAGCACCCCGGGACAGGGTCTCAAAGGGTATGGCTACACCTTC. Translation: CASSTPGQGLKGYGYTF.

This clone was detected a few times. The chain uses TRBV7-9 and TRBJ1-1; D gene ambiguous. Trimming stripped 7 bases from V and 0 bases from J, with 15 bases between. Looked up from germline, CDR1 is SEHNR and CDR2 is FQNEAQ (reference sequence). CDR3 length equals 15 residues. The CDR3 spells CASIKDEGMNTEAFF. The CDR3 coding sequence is TGTGCCAGCATCAAGGACGAGGGTATGAACACTGAAGCTTTCTTT. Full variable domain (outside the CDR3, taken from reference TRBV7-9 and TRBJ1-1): DTGVSQNPRHKITKRGQNVTFRCDPISEHNRLYWYRQTLGQGPEFLTYFQNEAQLEKSRLLSDRFSAERPKGSFSTLEIQRTEQGDSAMYLCASIKDEGMNTEAFFGQGTRLTVV.

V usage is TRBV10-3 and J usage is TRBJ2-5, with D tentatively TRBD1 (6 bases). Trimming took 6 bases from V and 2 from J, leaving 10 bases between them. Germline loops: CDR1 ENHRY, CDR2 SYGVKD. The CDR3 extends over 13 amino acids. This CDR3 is CAIRDGQQETQYF. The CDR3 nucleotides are TGTGCCATCAGGGATGGACAGCAAGAGACCCAGTACTTC.

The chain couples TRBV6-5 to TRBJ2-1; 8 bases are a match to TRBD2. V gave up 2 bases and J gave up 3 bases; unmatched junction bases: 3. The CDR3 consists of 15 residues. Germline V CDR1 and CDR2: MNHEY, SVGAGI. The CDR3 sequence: CASSYRAGGYNEQFF. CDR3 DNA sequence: TGTGCCAGCAGTTACAGGGCGGGAGGCTACAATGAGCAGTTCTTC.

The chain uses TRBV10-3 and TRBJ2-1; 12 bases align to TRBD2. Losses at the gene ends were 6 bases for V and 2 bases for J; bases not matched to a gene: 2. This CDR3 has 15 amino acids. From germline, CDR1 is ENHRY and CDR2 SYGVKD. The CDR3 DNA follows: TGTGCCATCAGGCCTAGCGGGGGGGCCTACAATGAGCAGTTCTTC. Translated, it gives CAIRPSGGAYNEQFF.

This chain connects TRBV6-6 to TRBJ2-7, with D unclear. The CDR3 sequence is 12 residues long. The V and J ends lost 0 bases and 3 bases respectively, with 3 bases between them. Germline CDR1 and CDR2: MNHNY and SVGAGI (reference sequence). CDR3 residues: CASSYSNYEQYF. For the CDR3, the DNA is TGTGCCAGCAGTTACTCTAACTACGAGCAGTACTTC.

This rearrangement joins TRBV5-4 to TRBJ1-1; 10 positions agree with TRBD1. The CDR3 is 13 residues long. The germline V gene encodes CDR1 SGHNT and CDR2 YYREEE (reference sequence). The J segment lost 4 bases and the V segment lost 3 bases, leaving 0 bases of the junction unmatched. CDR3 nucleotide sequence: TGTGCCAGCAGCTGGACAGGGGGCACTGAAGCTTTCTTT. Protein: CASSWTGGTEAFF. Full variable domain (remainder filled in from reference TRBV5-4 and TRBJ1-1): ETGVTQSPTHLIKTRGQQVTLRCSSQSGHNTVSWYQQALGQGPQFIFQYYREEENGRGNFPPRFSGLQFPNYSSELNVNALELDDSALYLCASSWTGGTEAFFGQGTRLTVV.

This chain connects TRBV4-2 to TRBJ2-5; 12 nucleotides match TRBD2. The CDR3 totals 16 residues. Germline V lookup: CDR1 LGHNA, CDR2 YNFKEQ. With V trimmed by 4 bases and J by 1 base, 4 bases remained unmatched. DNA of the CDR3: TGTGCCAGCAGCCGAGGGACTAGCGGGTTCCAAGAGACCCAGTACTTC. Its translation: CASSRGTSGFQETQYF.

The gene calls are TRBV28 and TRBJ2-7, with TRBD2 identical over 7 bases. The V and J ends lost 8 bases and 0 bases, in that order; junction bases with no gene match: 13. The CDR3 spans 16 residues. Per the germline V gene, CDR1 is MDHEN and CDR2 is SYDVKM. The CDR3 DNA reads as TGTGCCAGCTTACGGGACTACACAGGAAGCTCCTACGAGCAGTACTTC. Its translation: CASLRDYTGSSYEQYF.

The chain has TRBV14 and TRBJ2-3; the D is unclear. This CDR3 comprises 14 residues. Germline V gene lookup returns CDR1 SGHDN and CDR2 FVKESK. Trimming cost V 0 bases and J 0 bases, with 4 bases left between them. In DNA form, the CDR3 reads TGTGCCAGCAGCCAAGACTACAGCACAGATACGCAGTATTTT. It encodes CASSQDYSTDTQYF.